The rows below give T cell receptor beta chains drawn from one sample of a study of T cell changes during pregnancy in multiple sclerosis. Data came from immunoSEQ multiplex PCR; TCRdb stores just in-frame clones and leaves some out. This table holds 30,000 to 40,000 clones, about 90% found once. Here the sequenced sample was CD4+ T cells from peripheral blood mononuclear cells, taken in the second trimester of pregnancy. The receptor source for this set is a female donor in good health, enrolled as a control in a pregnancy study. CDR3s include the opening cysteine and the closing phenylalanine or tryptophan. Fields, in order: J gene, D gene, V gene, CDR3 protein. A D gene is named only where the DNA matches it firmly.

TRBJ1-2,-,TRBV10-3,CAISERPGESNGYTF
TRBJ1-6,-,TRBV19,CASSRVKTEGSPLHF
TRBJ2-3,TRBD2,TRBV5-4,CASSSGRRADTQYF
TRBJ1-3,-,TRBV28,CASNTGRQGNTIYF
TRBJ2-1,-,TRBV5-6,CASRRVTNEQFF
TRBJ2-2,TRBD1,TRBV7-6,CASRGLRGPSGTGELFF
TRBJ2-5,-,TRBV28,CASSFHEEAGAQYF
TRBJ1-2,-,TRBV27,CASASTPWGVNYGYTF
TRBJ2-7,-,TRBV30,CAWSPVLREVVEQYF
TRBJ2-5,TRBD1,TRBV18,CASSRDRVQETQYF
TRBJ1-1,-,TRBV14,CASSPWGVREGTEAFF
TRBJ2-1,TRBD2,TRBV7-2,CASTAGGGTYNEQFF
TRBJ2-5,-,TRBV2,CASTSTRREETQYF
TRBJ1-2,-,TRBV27,CASSFGRTGNYGYTF
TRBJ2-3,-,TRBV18,CASSPDRRGTDTQYF
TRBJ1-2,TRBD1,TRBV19,CASTYAPGGANYGYTF
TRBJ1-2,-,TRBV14,CASSQESGMGGYTF
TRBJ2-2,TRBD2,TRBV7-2,CASSLRRGGAGELFF
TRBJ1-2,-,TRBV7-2,CASTLSNYGYTF
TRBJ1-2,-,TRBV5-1,CASSLEAGVRPYGYTF
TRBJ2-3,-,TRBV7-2,CASTLTPRTDTQYF
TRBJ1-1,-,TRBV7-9,CASSLGIGGSDTEAFF
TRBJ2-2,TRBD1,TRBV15,CATSTPRTGGDTGELFF
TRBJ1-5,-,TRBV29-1,CSVETGSGQPQHF
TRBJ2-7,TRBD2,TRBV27,CASWPTSGSYEQYF
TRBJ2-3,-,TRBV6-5,CASSYSPQSDTQYF
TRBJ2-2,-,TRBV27,CASSFGTELYTGELFF
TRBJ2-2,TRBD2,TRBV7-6,CASSLGLGDTGELFF
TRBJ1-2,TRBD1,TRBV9,CASRGQGEGYTF
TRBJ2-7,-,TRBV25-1,CASSRGGPAYEQYF
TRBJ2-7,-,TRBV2,CASIEQPRSYEQYF
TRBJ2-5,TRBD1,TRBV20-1,CSVETGETQYF
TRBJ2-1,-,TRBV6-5,CASTRDLSNEQFF
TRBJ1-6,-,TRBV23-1,CAIHPNRVTNSPLHF
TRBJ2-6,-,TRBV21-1,CASSKARERLNIGANVLTF
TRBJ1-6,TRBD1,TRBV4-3,CASSRGPGQGTSPLHF
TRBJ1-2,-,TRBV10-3,CAISEVSDIGDGYTF
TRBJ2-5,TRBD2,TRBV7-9,CASSFGGGNTQYF
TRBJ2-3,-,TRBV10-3,CAISLSTDTQYF
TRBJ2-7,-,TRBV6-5,CASSYEGGTTYEQYF
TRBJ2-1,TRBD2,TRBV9,CASSVDSGLNNEQFF
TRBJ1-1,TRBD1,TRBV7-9,CASSFSDRGRGVGTEAFF
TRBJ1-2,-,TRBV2,CASSEASRTYYGYTF
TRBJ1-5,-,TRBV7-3,CASSPDRYQPQHF
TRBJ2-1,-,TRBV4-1,CASSQDREYNEQFF
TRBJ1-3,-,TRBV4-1,CASSQGASGKGGNTIYF
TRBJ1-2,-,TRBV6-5,CASTKSGYGCTF
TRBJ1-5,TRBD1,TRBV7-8,CASSVQGAGGQPQHF
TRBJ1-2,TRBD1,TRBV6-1,CASSEGTGGLYGYTF
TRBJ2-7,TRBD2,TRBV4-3,CASSQEAGAYEQYF
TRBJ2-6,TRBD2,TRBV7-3,CASSFGGSGANVLTF
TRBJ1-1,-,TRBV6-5,CASSWKSAPEAFF
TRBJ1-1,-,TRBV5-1,CASSPPTGGVEAFF
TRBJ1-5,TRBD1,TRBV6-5,CASSQTGNNQPQHF